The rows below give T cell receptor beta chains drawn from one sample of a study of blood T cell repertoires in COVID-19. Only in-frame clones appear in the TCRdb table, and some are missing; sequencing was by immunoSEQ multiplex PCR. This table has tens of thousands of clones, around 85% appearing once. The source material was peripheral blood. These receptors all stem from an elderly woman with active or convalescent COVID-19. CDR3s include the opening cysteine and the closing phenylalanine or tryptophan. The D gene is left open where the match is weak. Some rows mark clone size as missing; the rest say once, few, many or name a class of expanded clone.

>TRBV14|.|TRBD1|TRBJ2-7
CASSLMGTGTYEQYF
TGTGCCAGCAGCCTAATGGGGACAGGGACGTACGAGCAGTACTTC
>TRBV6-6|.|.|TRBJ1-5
CASSYSVLSNQPQHF
TGTGCCAGCAGTTACTCGGTACTGAGCAATCAGCCCCAGCATTTT
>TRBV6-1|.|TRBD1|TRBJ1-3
CASSENRGHSGNTIYF
TGTGCCAGCAGTGAAAACAGGGGGCACTCTGGAAACACCATATATTTT
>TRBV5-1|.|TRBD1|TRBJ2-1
CASSLGQGGQLYNEQFF
TGCGCCAGCAGCTTGGGCCAAGGGGGACAGTTGTACAATGAGCAGTTCTTC
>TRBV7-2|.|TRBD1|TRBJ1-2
CASSFRGDRLWAGYTF
TGTGCCAGCAGCTTTAGGGGGGACAGACTTTGGGCCGGCTACACCTTC
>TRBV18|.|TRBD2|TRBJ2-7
CASSRGTNYEQYF
TGTGCCAGCTCACGCGGGACTAACTACGAGCAGTACTTC
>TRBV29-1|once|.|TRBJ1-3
CSVEDGSSGNTIYF
TGCAGCGTTGAAGACGGGAGCTCTGGAAACACCATATATTTT
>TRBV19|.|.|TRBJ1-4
CAGQGPWYEKLFF
TGTGCCGGTCAGGGTCCCTGGTATGAAAAACTGTTTTTT
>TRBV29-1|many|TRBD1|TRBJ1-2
CSAAEATGGYGYTF
TGCAGCGCTGCCGAGGCCACAGGGGGCTATGGCTACACCTTC
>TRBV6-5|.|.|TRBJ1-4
CASSYGQFNEKLFF
TGTGCCAGCAGTTACGGACAGTTTAATGAAAAACTGTTTTTT
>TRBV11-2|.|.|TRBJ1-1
CASSLAYGNTEAFF
TGTGCCAGCAGCTTAGCGTACGGGAACACTGAAGCTTTCTTT
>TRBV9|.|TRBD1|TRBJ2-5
CASSNGQGVGYQETQYF
TGTGCCAGCAGCAACGGACAGGGGGTAGGGTACCAAGAGACCCAGTACTTC
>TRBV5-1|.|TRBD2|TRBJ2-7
CASSLEGSGGDEQYF
TGCGCCAGCAGCTTGGAGGGTAGCGGGGGCGACGAGCAGTACTTC
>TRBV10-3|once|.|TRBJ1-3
CAISLRSGNTIYF
TGTGCCATCAGTTTGAGGTCTGGAAACACCATATATTTT
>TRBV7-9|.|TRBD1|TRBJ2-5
CASSGTGGVGTQYF
TGTGCCAGCAGCGGGACAGGGGGCGTAGGGACCCAGTACTTC
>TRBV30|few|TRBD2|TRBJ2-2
CAWSIARGTGELFF
TGTGCCTGGAGTATAGCGCGGGGGACCGGGGAGCTGTTTTTT
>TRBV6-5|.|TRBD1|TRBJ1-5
CASSFGTGNQPQHF
TGTGCCAGCAGTTTTGGGACAGGGAATCAGCCCCAGCATTTT
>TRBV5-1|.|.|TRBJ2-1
CASSLQKSSYNEQFF
TGCGCCAGCAGCTTACAGAAGAGCTCCTACAATGAGCAGTTCTTC
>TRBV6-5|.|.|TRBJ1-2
CASLGDTDGYTF
TGTGCCAGCCTCGGGGACACCGATGGCTACACCTTC
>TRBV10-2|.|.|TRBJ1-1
CAITSTSGGGTEAFF
TGCGCCATCACCTCAACATCTGGGGGGGGAACTGAAGCTTTCTTT
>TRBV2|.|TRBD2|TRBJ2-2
CASSETRASGGRSGELFF
TGTGCCAGCAGTGAAACCCGGGCTAGCGGGGGGAGGTCCGGGGAGCTGTTTTTT
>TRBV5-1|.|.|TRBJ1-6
CASSSQGSYNSPLHF
TGCGCCAGCAGCTCCCAGGGGTCCTATAATTCACCCCTCCACTTT
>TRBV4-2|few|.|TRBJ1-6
CASSQSWGVKSPLHF
TGTGCCAGCAGCCAATCGTGGGGAGTTAAATCACCCCTCCACTTT
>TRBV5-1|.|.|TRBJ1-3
CASSSEGSSGNTIYF
TGCGCCAGCAGCTCCGAGGGAAGCTCTGGAAACACCATATATTTT
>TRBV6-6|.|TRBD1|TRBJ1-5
CASSPATGIDQPQHF
TGTGCCAGCAGCCCCGCGACAGGGATCGATCAGCCCCAGCATTTT
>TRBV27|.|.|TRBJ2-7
CASSFPGGEQYF
TGTGCCAGCAGTTTCCCCGGAGGAGAGCAGTACTTC
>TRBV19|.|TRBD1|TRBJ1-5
CASSVGQGGTPQHF
TGTGCCAGTAGCGTTGGACAGGGTGGGACGCCCCAGCATTTT
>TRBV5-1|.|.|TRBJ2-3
CASSSRQRRTDTQYF
TGCGCCAGCAGCTCCAGACAGAGACGCACAGATACGCAGTATTTT
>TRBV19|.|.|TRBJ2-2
CASSLLGRDTGELFF
TGTGCCAGTAGTCTTTTGGGCAGGGACACCGGGGAGCTGTTTTTT
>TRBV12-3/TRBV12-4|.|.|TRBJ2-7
CASSFDIYEQYF
TGTGCCAGCAGTTTCGACATATACGAGCAGTACTTC
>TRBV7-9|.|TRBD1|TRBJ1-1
CASSLPRTGAEAFF
TGTGCCAGCAGCTTACCCAGGACAGGGGCTGAAGCTTTCTTT
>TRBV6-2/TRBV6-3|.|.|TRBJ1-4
CASSYSAGVERMNEKLFF
TGTGCCAGCAGTTACTCCGCGGGGGTCGAGCGAATGAATGAAAAACTGTTTTTT
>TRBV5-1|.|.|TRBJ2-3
CASSGGLITDTQYF
TGCGCCAGCAGCGGGGGACTTATCACAGATACGCAGTATTTT
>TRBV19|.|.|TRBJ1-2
CASTQTGPPNYGYTF
TGTGCCAGTACTCAGACAGGCCCCCCTAACTATGGCTACACCTTC
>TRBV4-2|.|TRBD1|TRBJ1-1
CASSQVQGKTEAFF
TGTGCCAGCAGCCAAGTACAGGGGAAAACTGAAGCTTTCTTT
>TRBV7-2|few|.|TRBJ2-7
CASSLGLSYEQYF
TGTGCCAGCAGCTTAGGTCTCTCCTACGAGCAGTACTTC
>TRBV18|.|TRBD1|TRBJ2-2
CASSHTGGRNTGELFF
TGTGCCAGCTCCCATACAGGGGGCAGGAACACCGGGGAGCTGTTTTTT
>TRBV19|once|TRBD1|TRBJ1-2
CASSIRDRGYGYTF
TGTGCCAGTAGTATCCGGGACAGGGGATATGGCTACACCTTC
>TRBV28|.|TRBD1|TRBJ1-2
CASSFWQGAGGYTF
TGTGCCAGCAGTTTTTGGCAGGGGGCTGGTGGCTACACCTTC
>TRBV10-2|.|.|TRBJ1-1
CASSESAIPEAFF
TGCGCCAGCAGTGAGTCAGCCATCCCGGAAGCTTTCTTT
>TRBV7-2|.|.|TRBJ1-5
CASSSRVLVRQPQHF
TGTGCCAGCAGCTCCAGGGTCTTGGTTCGTCAGCCCCAGCATTTT
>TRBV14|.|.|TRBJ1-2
CASSQDFTGFGGYTF
TGTGCCAGCAGCCAAGATTTCACGGGGTTCGGGGGCTACACCTTC
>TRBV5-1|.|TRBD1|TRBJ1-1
CASSNVRDRSFNTEAFF
TGCGCCAGCAGCAATGTCCGGGACAGGAGCTTTAACACTGAAGCTTTCTTT
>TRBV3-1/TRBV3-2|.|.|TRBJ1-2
CASSQRVLNYGYTF
TGTGCCAGCAGCCAGCGAGTACTCAACTATGGCTACACCTTC
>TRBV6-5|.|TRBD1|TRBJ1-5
CASSTRQGYQPQHF
TGTGCCAGCAGTACAAGACAGGGCTATCAGCCCCAGCATTTT
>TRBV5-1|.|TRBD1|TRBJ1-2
CASSFTGVDYGYTF
TGCGCCAGCAGCTTCACAGGGGTGGACTATGGCTACACCTTC
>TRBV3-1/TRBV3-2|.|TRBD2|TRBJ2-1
CASSRLAADEQFF
TGTGCCAGCAGTCGACTAGCGGCGGATGAGCAGTTCTTC
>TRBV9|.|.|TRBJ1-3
CASTMGGSGNTIYF
TGTGCCAGCACCATGGGGGGGTCTGGAAACACCATATATTTT